This T cell receptor beta chain was retrieved from a study of shared clonotypes between healthy human individuals. Germline CDR1 SSHAT, CDR2 FNYEAQ (reference sequence). The CDR3 contains 14 residues. The table came from immunoSEQ multiplex PCR; TCRdb's copy has only in-frame clones and leaves some out. This table holds 400,000 to 600,000 clones, roughly 77% found once. The sequencing sample was made of PBMCs. The chain couples TRBV7-7 to TRBJ2-3, with 10 bases lining up with TRBD2. The receptor comes from a woman aged 40 to 50 in good health. Some clones in this sample may be carry-over from other donors' samples. The CDR3 sequence is CASGAGGATDTQYF. Here the CDR3 DNA reads TGTGCTAGTGGAGCGGGGGGGGCCACAGATACGCAGTATTTT.